This T cell receptor beta chain is from a study of T-cell memory formation after mild COVID-19. Study information: Largely, the TCR clusters proved donor specific.

Regarding the study as a whole: In second-wave clones peaking day 37, SARS-CoV-2 specificity remained unconfirmed.

Sample barcodes and UMIs were carried by the TCR alpha and TCR beta cDNA libraries that 5'RACE generated with constant-segment primers. TCRdb independently ran MiXCR on the 5' RACE reads; one entry per CDR3 protein. Of roughly 450,000 distinct CDR3 sequences listed, about 20% are singletons. The germline CDR1 and CDR2 sequences are SNHLY and FYNNEI. CDR3 size: 15 residues. Between the trimmed V and J ends, which lost 7 bases and 3 bases, there was a span of 16 bases. A word on this clonotype: Its target is not known.

The TCR comes from an adult woman who had mild COVID-19 (a few samples of this study predate the infection). Cell type and time point are not known. The genes are TRBV2 and TRBJ2-1; D is uncertain. Material: PBMCs or a T cell subset sorted from them (not recorded which). In DNA form, the CDR3 reads TGTGCCAGCACCATCAAGGGTAAAGACTACAATGAGCAGTTCTTC. Its protein is CASTIKGKDYNEQFF.